Listed here are 30 T cell receptor beta chains from one sample, sequenced in a study of cytomegalovirus exposure and HLA in healthy donors. The table came from immunoSEQ multiplex PCR; TCRdb's copy has only in-frame clones and leaves some out. The sample has roughly 98,000 clones, less than 90% seen once; the top ten hold about 5.7%. Sequenced sample: PBMCs. These receptors were collected from a young man in good health and CMV-seropositive.

Only one count was recorded for this clone. The chain has TRBV5-6 and TRBJ2-7; TRBD1 agrees at 9 bases. The CDR3 has 15 residues. The J segment lost 3 bases and the V segment lost 2 bases, leaving 6 bases of the junction unmatched. Germline assignment: CDR1 SGHDT and CDR2 YYEEEE. CDR3 residues: CASSFGTGIYYEQYF. CDR3 DNA: TGTGCCAGCAGCTTCGGGACAGGGATTTACTACGAGCAGTACTTC.

The rearrangement joins TRBV11-2 to TRBJ1-2; maybe TRBD1 (6 bases). The V gene's germline CDR1 is SGHAT and CDR2 FQNNGV. This CDR3 contains 15 residues. With 3 bases removed from V and 7 bases from J, the gap between germline ends came to 18 bases. The CDR3 loop is CASSFFPRGSSGYTF. The CDR3 coding sequence is TGTGCCAGCAGCTTTTTCCCCAGGGGATCGAGTGGCTACACCTTC.

This chain links TRBV7-9 with TRBJ2-3, with D maybe TRBD2 (5 bases). This CDR3 has 13 residues. V gave up 5 bases and J gave up 5 bases, with 11 bases separating them. CDR1 and CDR2 (germline): SEHNR, FQNEAQ (reference sequence). CDR3 DNA: TGTGCCAGCAGCCGTACCGGGGAAGATACGCAGTATTTT. This translates into CASSRTGEDTQYF.

The chain uses TRBV11-2 and TRBJ2-1, with 16 bases fitting TRBD2. V shed 3 bases and J 7 bases; nucleotides not matched to a gene: 12. The CDR3 consists of 19 residues. Looked up from germline, CDR1 is SGHAT and CDR2 is FQNNGV. In DNA form, the CDR3 reads TGTGCCAGCAGCTTTCCGGGACTAGCGGGAGGGGGGGCTGTTAATGAGCAGTTCTTC. It encodes CASSFPGLAGGGAVNEQFF.

The chain has TRBV6-5 and TRBJ2-7, with 10 bases fitting TRBD1. The germline V gene has CDR1 MNHEY and CDR2 SVGAGI. The CDR3 consists of 14 residues. V shed 6 bases, J shed 4 bases, and the junction held 6 bases outside the gene matches. Here the CDR3 DNA reads TGTGCCAGCAGACCCGGGACAGGGGTGTACGAGCAGTACTTC. Translated: CASRPGTGVYEQYF.

This clone was seen only once. This sequence joins TRBV7-3 and TRBJ2-5, with D hard to call. V lost 1 base and J 5 bases, leaving 8 bases between the germline ends. Germline lookup yields CDR1 SGHTA and CDR2 FQGTGA. The CDR3 has 13 amino acids. CDR3 DNA sequence: TGTGCCAGCAGCTTAATATTGAGGGAGACCCAGTACTTC. Its translation is CASSLILRETQYF.

This chain links TRBV19 with TRBJ2-7; no reliable D call. V lost 2 bases and J 7 bases, leaving 15 bases between the germline ends. The CDR3 runs 14 residues. The germline V gene has CDR1 LNHDA and CDR2 SQIVND (reference sequence). This CDR3 reads CASSIRLESSEQYF. As DNA, the CDR3 is TGTGCCAGTAGTATACGGCTAGAAAGTTCAGAGCAGTACTTC.

The rearrangement uses TRBV5-1 and TRBJ2-5; 7 bases are a match to TRBD1. Germline values: CDR1 SGHRS, CDR2 YFSETQ. The trim removed 0 bases at V and 5 bases at J, leaving 13 bases unmatched. The CDR3 length is 17 residues. The CDR3 region is CASSLGVGDSQRETQYF. CDR3 DNA: TGCGCCAGCAGCTTGGGGGTCGGGGACAGCCAACGCGAGACCCAGTACTTC.

The rearrangement uses TRBV11-2 and TRBJ1-3; 8 nucleotides line up with TRBD1. The V gene's germline CDR1 is SGHAT and CDR2 FQNNGV. This CDR3 contains 15 residues. Losses at the gene ends were 0 bases for V and 4 bases for J; bases not matched to a gene: 2. As DNA, the CDR3 is TGTGCCAGCAGCTTAGATCGGACAGGGGGAAACACCATATATTTT. It encodes CASSLDRTGGNTIYF.

V usage is TRBV19 and J usage is TRBJ2-4; TRBD1 is a possible D gene (5 bases). V lost 1 base and J 6 bases, leaving 7 bases between the germline ends. The CDR3 contains 13 residues. Per germline, CDR1 LNHDA and CDR2 SQIVND (reference sequence). The CDR3 DNA sequence: TGTGCCAGTAGTATAGCCCAGGGAAACATTCAGTACTTC. This codes for CASSIAQGNIQYF. Full variable domain (remainder filled in from reference TRBV19 and TRBJ2-4): DGGITQSPKYLFRKEGQNVTLSCEQNLNHDAMYWYRQDPGQGLRLIYYSQIVNDFQKGDIAEGYSVSREKKESFPLTVTSAQKNPTAFYLCASSIAQGNIQYFGAGTRLSVL.

This chain uses TRBV5-1 with TRBJ2-1; 8 positions agree with TRBD2. The germline CDR1 and CDR2 sequences are SGHRS and YFSETQ. V dropped 2 bases and J dropped 5; count of bases not matched to a gene: 3. The CDR3 extends over 14 amino acids. The CDR3 is CASSFWRGDNEQFF. For the CDR3, the DNA is TGCGCCAGCAGCTTCTGGCGGGGGGACAATGAGCAGTTCTTC.

The gene calls are TRBV28 and TRBJ2-7; the match to TRBD1 covers 9 bases. V shed 5 bases and J 0 bases; nucleotides not matched to a gene: 2. This CDR3 is built from 14 residues. Looked up from germline, CDR1 is MDHEN and CDR2 is SYDVKM. In DNA, the CDR3 is TGTGCCAGCAGTACAGGGGGCGCCTCCTACGAGCAGTACTTC. Translating gives CASSTGGASYEQYF.

V usage is TRBV6-1 and J usage is TRBJ2-3, with TRBD1 as a possible D gene (5 bases). Between the trimmed V and J ends, which lost 2 bases and 6 bases, there was a span of 15 bases. Germline lookup yields CDR1 MNHNS and CDR2 SASEGT. CDR3 length equals 15 residues. The CDR3 coding sequence is TGTGCCAGCAGTGAATCCATCGCAGGGCGGGATACGCAGTATTTT. Its translation: CASSESIAGRDTQYF.

The chain recombines TRBV6-5 with TRBJ1-5; unclear D gene. V dropped 8 bases and J dropped 6 bases, with 14 bases sitting between them. Germline V gives CDR1 MNHEY, CDR2 SVGAGI. This CDR3 spans 13 amino acids. CDR3 residues: CASRLSGGQPQHF. CDR3 DNA sequence: TGTGCCAGCCGTTTGTCCGGAGGTCAGCCCCAGCATTTT.

This chain links TRBV19 with TRBJ1-2, with 7 positions matching TRBD1. CDR1 and CDR2 (germline): LNHDA, SQIVND (reference sequence). The CDR3 spans 13 residues. Unmatched junction bases numbered 6, after V lost 5 bases and J lost 6 bases. CDR3 sequence: CASSPGQYDGYTF. The CDR3, as DNA: TGTGCCAGTAGTCCGGGACAGTACGATGGCTACACCTTC.

The V and J genes are TRBV7-3 and TRBJ2-3, with D tentatively TRBD1 (6 bases). This CDR3 is 14 amino acids long. Germline assignment: CDR1 SGHTA and CDR2 FQGTGA. V gave up 5 bases and J gave up 4 bases, with 13 bases separating them. CDR3 loop: CASSLDRWADTQYF. CDR3 bases: TGTGCCAGCAGCCTTGACAGGTGGGCAGATACGCAGTATTTT.

V is TRBV29-1 and J is TRBJ2-1; 12 nucleotides match TRBD2. J lost 6 bases, V lost 6 bases, and 12 bases had no gene match. Germline CDR1 and CDR2: SQVTM and ANQGSEA. CDR3 length: 16 residues. CDR3 sequence reads: CSVASLAGGPSNEQFF. CDR3 DNA sequence: TGCAGCGTCGCCAGTCTAGCGGGAGGGCCATCCAATGAGCAGTTCTTC.

The chain links TRBV5-6 to TRBJ2-6; tentatively, D is TRBD1 (6 bases). The CDR3 is 17 amino acids. Trimming cost V 2 bases and J 0 bases, with 12 bases left between them. Germline loops: CDR1 SGHDT, CDR2 YYEEEE. CDR3 DNA: TGTGCCAGCAGCTTTTGGGACAACCTCTCTGGGGCCAACGTCCTGACTTTC. Amino acids: CASSFWDNLSGANVLTF.

The chain joins TRBV9 to TRBJ1-3; D remains unclear. The germline V gene has CDR1 SGDLS and CDR2 YYNGEE. Trimming left V 3 bases short and J 0 bases short, with 13 bases between. This CDR3 is 16 amino acids long. This CDR3 is CASSDRVANSGNTIYF. The CDR3 nucleotides read TGTGCCAGCAGCGACCGGGTGGCAAACTCTGGAAACACCATATATTTT. The full variable domain, rest sourced from reference TRBV9 and TRBJ1-3, is DSGVTQTPKHLITATGQRVTLRCSPRSGDLSVYWYQQSLDQGLQFLIQYYNGEERAKGNILERFSAQQFPDLHSELNLSSLELGDSALYFCASSDRVANSGNTIYFGEGSWLTVV.

The chain joins TRBV6-6 to TRBJ1-4; weak D call: TRBD1 (5 bases). This CDR3 contains 15 residues. With 5 bases removed from V and 1 base from J, the gap between germline ends came to 11 bases. From germline, CDR1 is MNHNY and CDR2 SVGAGI (reference sequence). The CDR3 here is CASSLRGITNEKLFF. In DNA, the CDR3 is TGTGCCAGCAGTCTTAGGGGTATAACTAATGAAAAACTGTTTTTT.

Notes on this clone: Sequence at one end of the junction differs from germline and may be a read error. This rearrangement joins TRBV13 to TRBJ2-2, with 9 bases aligning to TRBD2. CDR3 length: 15 residues. Looked up from germline, CDR1 is PRHDT and CDR2 is FYEKMQ (reference sequence). CDR3 region: CASSLAGEVTGELFF. In DNA form, the CDR3 reads TGTGCCAGCAGTTTAGCGGGAGAGGTTACCGGGGAGCTGTTTTTT.

The J gene is TRBJ2-3, the V gene TRBV6-5; D gene uncertain. Germline lookup yields CDR1 MNHEY and CDR2 SVGAGI. CDR3 size: 16 residues. Trimming shortened V by 4 bases and J by 6 bases, and 20 bases separated the two germline ends. The CDR3 region has the DNA TGTGCCAGCAGTTTTGGCAACCCTTCATTATCGGATACGCAGTATTTT. This gives the protein CASSFGNPSLSDTQYF.

This chain links TRBV6-6 with TRBJ2-7, with 10 nucleotides matching TRBD2. The CDR3 spans 13 residues. After removal of 8 bases from V and 5 bases from J, the junction contained 6 bases not matched to a gene. CDR1 and CDR2 (germline): MNHNY, SVGAGI (reference sequence). CDR3 nucleotides: TGTGCCAGCGGGCTAGCGGGGGCTAACGAGCAGTACTTC. Amino acids: CASGLAGANEQYF.

The chain combines TRBV19 with TRBJ2-1, with TRBD2 identical over 11 bases. V dropped 6 bases and J dropped 7; count of bases not matched to a gene: 8. Germline CDR1 is LNHDA and CDR2 is SQIVND (reference sequence). CDR3 size: 15 residues. The CDR3 loop is CASRLTSGSLNEQFF. The CDR3 DNA reads as TGTGCCAGTAGGCTCACTAGCGGGAGTCTTAATGAGCAGTTCTTC.

The chain has TRBV5-6 and TRBJ1-2; 9 bases fit TRBD1. This CDR3 has 15 residues. Looked up from germline, CDR1 is SGHDT and CDR2 is YYEEEE. The J segment lost 0 bases and the V segment lost 4 bases, leaving 4 bases of the junction unmatched. CDR3 DNA: TGTGCCAGCAGCGCCCGACAGGGGGCTAACTATGGCTACACCTTC. Encoded protein: CASSARQGANYGYTF. The full variable domain, with the rest looked up from reference TRBV5-6 and TRBJ1-2, is DAGVTQSPTHLIKTRGQQVTLRCSPKSGHDTVSWYQQALGQGPQFIFQYYEEEERQRGNFPDRFSGHQFPNYSSELNVNALLLGDSALYLCASSARQGANYGYTFGSGTRLTVV.

The gene calls are TRBV27 and TRBJ1-2; D perhaps matches TRBD1 (6 bases). With 2 bases removed from V and 0 bases from J, the gap between germline ends came to 10 bases. CDR3 length: 15 residues. The germline gives CDR1 MNHEY, CDR2 SMNVEV (reference sequence). The DNA of the CDR3 is TGTGCCAGCAGTTTAGGTGGACAGACTAACTATGGCTACACCTTC. This translates into CASSLGGQTNYGYTF.

The chain couples TRBV11-2 to TRBJ2-1, with TRBD2 identical over 7 bases. The CDR3 sequence is 14 residues long. Germline lookup yields CDR1 SGHAT and CDR2 FQNNGV. V gave up 3 bases and J gave up 5 bases; unmatched junction bases: 4. The CDR3 DNA reads as TGTGCCAGCAGCTTTGGGGGGAGGGACAATGAGCAGTTCTTC. Translated, it gives CASSFGGRDNEQFF.

The V gene is TRBV29-1, the J gene TRBJ2-5; the D is unclear. Germline V gene data show CDR1 as SQVTM and CDR2 as ANQGSEA. The CDR3 runs to 11 residues. Trimming removed 4 bases at V and 5 bases at J, with 8 bases between. The chain's CDR3 is CSVALDETQYF. The CDR3 DNA reads as TGCAGCGTTGCCCTAGATGAGACCCAGTACTTC. The variable domain in full, completed from reference TRBV29-1 and TRBJ2-5, reads SAVISQKPSRDICQRGTSLTIQCQVDSQVTMMFWYRQQPGQSLTLIATANQGSEATYESGFVIDKFPISRPNLTFSTLTVSNMSPEDSSIYLCSVALDETQYFGPGTRLLVL.

The chain employs TRBV29-1 and TRBJ2-7; 14 nucleotides line up with TRBD2. Germline V gives CDR1 SQVTM, CDR2 ANQGSEA. V was clipped by 7 bases and J by 4 bases; unmatched bases: 6. This CDR3 has 14 amino acids. The CDR3 is CSGRGTSGSYEQYF. The CDR3 region has the DNA TGCAGCGGGCGGGGGACTAGCGGGAGTTACGAGCAGTACTTC.

The chain is built from TRBV19 and TRBJ1-1, with 9 bases lining up with TRBD1. V lost 0 bases, J lost 4 bases, and 9 bases stayed unmatched. This CDR3 is built from 17 residues. CDR1 and CDR2 (germline): LNHDA, SQIVND (reference sequence). CDR3 in amino acids: CASSIDEGDRVRTEAFF. For the CDR3, the DNA is TGTGCCAGTAGTATAGATGAGGGGGACAGGGTCCGCACTGAAGCTTTCTTT. Combining the CDR3 with reference TRBV19 and TRBJ1-1 gives the whole variable domain DGGITQSPKYLFRKEGQNVTLSCEQNLNHDAMYWYRQDPGQGLRLIYYSQIVNDFQKGDIAEGYSVSREKKESFPLTVTSAQKNPTAFYLCASSIDEGDRVRTEAFFGQGTRLTVV.